The present T cell receptor beta chain was sequenced within a study of blood T cells in healthy people across ages. Study background: Through template switching, about one barcoded beta molecule was captured per two T cells, as measured in model experiments. Study-wide points: Diversity figures based on one million T cells were deemed too low.

It was with a sample-barcoded 5' primer and a J-beta primer mix that a second PCR of roughly 7 to 12 cycles was run. A 12-random-nucleotide template-switch adaptor tagged each cDNA molecule. One entry per CDR3 protein, called by TCRdb with MiXCR from the 5' RACE reads. The sample lists approximately 1.5 million distinct CDR3 sequences, about 42% occurring once. To note about this clonotype: Its antigen is as yet unknown.

This clonotype originated in a woman aged 18-29 years in good health. Sequencing was carried out using blood.

In nucleotides, the CDR3 is TGTGCCAGCAGACTGACTAGCGAGAACATTCAGTACTTC. Amino acid sequence: CASRLTSENIQYF. The chain employs TRBV27 and TRBJ2-4; TRBD2 matches 8 bases. There are 13 residues in the CDR3. The germline V gene has CDR1 MNHEY and CDR2 SMNVEV (reference sequence). V was clipped by 6 bases and J by 7 bases; unmatched bases: 5.